One TCR beta chain is described in this entry. The table came from immunoSEQ multiplex PCR; TCRdb's copy has only in-frame clones and leaves some out. The repertoire consists of 95,000 to 150,000 clones, with around 90% occurring once and the leading ten covering over 6%. The data originate from a study of radiotherapy plus CTLA-4 blockade in lung cancer. Across the whole study: In 18% of patients, objective responses were seen; 31% had disease control.

The CDR3 runs to 18 residues. Germline lookup yields CDR1 SGHAT and CDR2 FQNNGV. Trimming at V came to 3 bases and at J to 4 bases, leaving 15 bases not matched to a gene. This receptor was taken from a human donor with non-small cell lung cancer that progressed on radiotherapy plus ipilimumab. The V gene is TRBV11-2, the J gene TRBJ2-5; TRBD2 aligns across 9 bases. Sequenced material: peripheral blood, taken from a patient treated with radiotherapy plus ipilimumab. The CDR3 coding sequence is TGTGCCAGCAGCTTCCCCTCTAGCGGGGCTCTTACTCCAGAGACCCAGTACTTC. As protein: CASSFPSSGALTPETQYF.